Below are 15 T cell receptor beta chains sequenced from a single sample in a study of Ad26.COV2.S vaccination and SARS-CoV-2 variants. Generated by immunoSEQ multiplex PCR, the TCRdb table keeps only in-frame clones and is missing some. The table has about 420,000 clones, 70% to 90% seen once; the top ten hold about 3.6%. As to treatment: some 20 received Ad26.COV2.S at low or high dose, single or two shots; a few received placebo; per-sample allocation not given. Sampling took place 63 days after the first vaccine or placebo injection. Material: peripheral blood, obtained in a trial of Ad26.COV2.S vaccine versus placebo. The source is a person between 18 and 59 years old who received the Ad26.COV2.S COVID-19 vaccine or a placebo.

The table lists this clone with a count of one. The chain's CDR3 is CASSQVDGEQYF. DNA for the CDR3: TGTGCCAGCAGCCAAGTTGACGGCGAGCAGTACTTC. The rearrangement uses TRBV3-1 (or the pseudogene TRBV3-2) and TRBJ2-7; D not certain. CDR1 is LGHDT and CDR2 is YNNKEL in the germline V gene (reference sequence). With 1 base removed from V and 6 bases from J, the gap between germline ends came to 7 bases. There are 12 residues in the CDR3.

The V gene is TRBV4-1, the J gene TRBJ2-1; D is tentatively TRBD1 or TRBD2 (5 bases each). Germline loops: CDR1 MGHRA, CDR2 YSYEKL. The CDR3 runs to 15 residues. V lost 6 bases and J 0 bases, leaving 12 bases between the germline ends. The DNA for the CDR3 is TGCGCCAGCAGGGATTTCGGGACCTCCTACAATGAGCAGTTCTTC. It codes for CASRDFGTSYNEQFF.

The chain joins TRBV5-1 to TRBJ2-1, with 10 bases that match TRBD1. Losses at the gene ends were 3 bases for V and 3 bases for J; bases not matched to a gene: 6. The CDR3 covers 16 residues. The germline V gene encodes CDR1 SGHRS and CDR2 YFSETQ. CDR3 loop: CASSYSRDRGYNEQFF. DNA of the CDR3: TGCGCCAGCAGCTACAGCCGGGACAGGGGCTACAATGAGCAGTTCTTC. Full variable domain (missing parts from reference TRBV5-1 and TRBJ2-1): KAGVTQTPRYLIKTRGQQVTLSCSPISGHRSVSWYQQTPGQGLQFLFEYFSETQRNKGNFPGRFSGRQFSNSRSEMNVSTLELGDSALYLCASSYSRDRGYNEQFFGPGTRLTVL.

The chain is built from TRBV6-5 and TRBJ2-7, with 14 nucleotides matching TRBD2. The length of the CDR3 is 16 residues. CDR1 and CDR2 (germline): MNHEY, SVGAGI. After removal of 4 bases from V and 1 base from J, the junction contained 3 bases not matched to a gene. The CDR3 loop is CASSFGLAGGSYEQYF. CDR3 nucleotide sequence: TGTGCCAGCAGTTTCGGACTAGCGGGGGGTTCCTACGAGCAGTACTTC.

The chain has TRBV4-1 and TRBJ1-1; the match to TRBD1 covers 9 bases. V lost 1 base to trimming and J lost 5 bases; unmatched junction nucleotides: 5. Germline V gene lookup returns CDR1 MGHRA and CDR2 YSYEKL. The CDR3 spans 15 residues. CDR3 bases: TGCGCCAGCAGCCAAGCCTACAGGGGGCGAACTGAAGCTTTCTTT. Its protein product is CASSQAYRGRTEAFF.

This rearrangement joins TRBV3-1 (or the pseudogene TRBV3-2) to TRBJ2-4, with a possible D match to TRBD2 (5 bases). Germline CDR1 reads LGHDT; CDR2 reads YNNKEL (reference sequence). The germline V and J ends were trimmed by 2 bases and 0 bases, with 14 bases remaining between them. The CDR3 consists of 17 residues. The CDR3 is CASSQRFGGLAKNIQYF. The CDR3 region has the DNA TGTGCCAGCAGCCAAAGGTTTGGCGGGCTAGCCAAAAACATTCAGTACTTC.

This clone was seen only once. The chain links TRBV4-3 to TRBJ2-7; possible D gene TRBD2, 6 bases. The CDR3 consists of 15 residues. Germline CDR1 and CDR2: LGHNA and YSLEER. With 0 bases removed from V and 1 base from J, the gap between germline ends came to 10 bases. CDR3 amino acids: CASSQDYGGSYEQYF. In DNA, the CDR3 is TGCGCCAGCAGCCAAGATTACGGGGGATCCTACGAGCAGTACTTC.

About this clone: A clone one base away is much larger, so this may be a read error. The same CDR3 also results from other DNA sequences found in this sample. The gene calls are TRBV6-4 and TRBJ2-3; 7 positions agree with TRBD2. J lost 1 base, V lost 2 bases, and 0 bases had no gene match. This CDR3 is 14 amino acids long. CDR1 and CDR2 (germline): MRHNA, SNTAGT. CDR3: CASSDSGGTDTQYF. DNA for the CDR3: TGTGCCAGCAGTGACAGCGGGGGCACAGATACGCAGTATTTT.

The rearrangement links TRBV19 to TRBJ2-6, with D maybe TRBD1 (5 bases). Germline assignment: CDR1 LNHDA and CDR2 SQIVND (reference sequence). Trimming removed 5 bases from V and 2 bases from J, with 19 bases in between. The CDR3 length is 18 residues. In nucleotides, the CDR3 is TGTGCCAGTAGTCCAAGGGGTCGAGCGAACGCTGGGGCCAACGTCCTGACTTTC. Residues: CASSPRGRANAGANVLTF.

The gene calls are TRBV19 and TRBJ1-3; D gene uncertain. Trimming pared 6 bases from V and 10 bases from J, leaving 22 bases between. CDR1 and CDR2 (germline): LNHDA, SQIVND (reference sequence). CDR3 size: 15 residues. CDR3 loop: CASSQGGRSQKTIYF. The CDR3 DNA follows: TGTGCCAGTAGCCAAGGTGGGCGCAGCCAGAAGACCATATATTTT.

CDR3 nucleotides: TGTGCCTGGGCGCAGGGGGAAGCTGGAGACTATGGCTACACCTTC. Protein sequence: CAWAQGEAGDYGYTF. The chain couples TRBV30 to TRBJ1-2; 7 positions match TRBD1. The CDR3 loop spans 15 amino acids. V lost 5 bases and J lost 3; bases outside the gene matches: 12. Germline CDR1 reads GTSNPN; CDR2 reads SVGIG (reference sequence). Full variable domain (remainder filled in from reference TRBV30 and TRBJ1-2): SQTIHQWPATLVQPVGSPLSLECTVEGTSNPNLYWYRQAAGRGLQLLFYSVGIGQISSEVPQNLSASRPQDRQFILSSKKLLLSDSGFYLCAWAQGEAGDYGYTFGSGTRLTVV.

The chain joins TRBV4-1 to TRBJ2-2; a possible D gene is TRBD2 (5 bases). Germline V lookup: CDR1 MGHRA, CDR2 YSYEKL. Trimming shortened V by 5 bases and J by 7 bases, and 11 bases separated the two germline ends. This CDR3 contains 13 residues. The CDR3 is CASSYHRGGELFF. DNA of the CDR3: TGCGCCAGCAGCTACCACCGGGGCGGGGAGCTGTTTTTT.

The CDR3 nucleotides read TGTGCCAGCAGTAGTGATGAGGGGGCTGTTATGGTGTACACCTTC. Translated, it gives CASSSDEGAVMVYTF. V usage is TRBV7-9 and J usage is TRBJ1-2, with TRBD1 matching over 7 bases. The germline CDR1 and CDR2 sequences are SEHNR and FQNEAQ (reference sequence). This CDR3 contains 15 residues. V lost 6 bases to trimming and J lost 11 bases; unmatched junction nucleotides: 18.

The chain is built from TRBV24-1 and TRBJ2-1; 9 nucleotides agree with TRBD1. Losses at the gene ends were 6 bases for V and 8 bases for J; bases not matched to a gene: 10. The V gene's germline CDR1 is KGHDR and CDR2 SFDVKD. This CDR3 region has 15 residues. This CDR3 is CATSSPGQGVDEQFF. CDR3 bases: TGTGCCACCAGTTCACCGGGACAGGGCGTCGATGAGCAGTTCTTC.

V gene TRBV13 combines with J gene TRBJ2-5; D might be TRBD2 (5 bases). Germline V gives CDR1 PRHDT, CDR2 FYEKMQ (reference sequence). Trimming shortened V by 0 bases and J by 5 bases, and 16 bases separated the two germline ends. This CDR3 has 16 amino acids. CDR3 region: CASSLGPPGMWETQYF. CDR3 nucleotide sequence: TGTGCCAGCAGCTTAGGTCCACCGGGGATGTGGGAGACCCAGTACTTC.